This T cell receptor (beta chain) was captured by sequencing in a study of T-cell memory formation after mild COVID-19. Study-wide results and limits: Clones contracting day 15 to 85 were balanced CD4/CD8; later expanders leaned CD4+.

Worth noting for this clonotype: The antigen is undetermined.

The authors produced TCR alpha and TCR beta cDNA libraries with sample barcodes and UMIs by 5'RACE using constant-segment primers. In TCRdb, the 5' RACE reads were re-called with MiXCR into one record per CDR3 protein. Counted here are 550,000 to 700,000 distinct CDR3 sequences, around 15% occurring once; the ten biggest clones make up just over 8%. Between the trimmed V and J ends, which lost 3 bases and 6 bases, there was a span of 15 bases. CDR1 SEHNR and CDR2 FQNEAQ come from the germline V gene (reference sequence). The CDR3 extends over 15 amino acids. V and J are TRBV7-9 and TRBJ2-1; perhaps TRBD2 as D (5 bases). Material for sequencing was PBMCs or a T cell subset sorted from them (not recorded which). The clonotype was recovered from an adult woman who had mild COVID-19 (a few samples of this study predate the infection). Cell type and time point are not known. CDR3 DNA: TGTGCCAGCAGCTTGCACGGCCCCCGGGGCAATGAGCAGTTCTTC. The encoded protein is CASSLHGPRGNEQFF.